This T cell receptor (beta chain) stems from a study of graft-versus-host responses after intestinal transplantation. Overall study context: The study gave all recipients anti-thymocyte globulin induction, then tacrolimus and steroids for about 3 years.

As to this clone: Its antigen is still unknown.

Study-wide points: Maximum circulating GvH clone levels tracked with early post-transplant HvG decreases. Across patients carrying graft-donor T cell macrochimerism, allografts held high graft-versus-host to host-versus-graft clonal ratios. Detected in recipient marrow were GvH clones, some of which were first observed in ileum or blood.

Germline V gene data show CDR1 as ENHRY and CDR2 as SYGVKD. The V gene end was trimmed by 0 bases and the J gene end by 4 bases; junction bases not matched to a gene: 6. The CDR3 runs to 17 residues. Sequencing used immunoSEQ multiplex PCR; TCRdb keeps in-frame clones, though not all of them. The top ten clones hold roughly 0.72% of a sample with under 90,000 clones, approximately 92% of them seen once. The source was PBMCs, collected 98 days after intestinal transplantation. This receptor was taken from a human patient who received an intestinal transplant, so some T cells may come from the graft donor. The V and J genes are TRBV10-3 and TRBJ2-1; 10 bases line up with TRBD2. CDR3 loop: CAISESLLAGEYNEQFF. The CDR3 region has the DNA TGTGCCATCAGTGAGTCGCTCCTAGCGGGGGAGTACAATGAGCAGTTCTTC.